Listed below are T cell receptor beta chains from one sample, sequenced in a study of T cell changes during pregnancy in multiple sclerosis. Produced via immunoSEQ multiplex PCR; TCRdb's table is partial and in-frame only. The profile covers around 57,000 clones, with approximately 91% appearing a single time and 1% to 1.5% taken by the ten largest. The source material was peripheral blood, sampled in the second trimester of pregnancy. The receptors here all came from a female donor with multiple sclerosis, enrolled in a pregnancy study. Both conserved end residues are part of each CDR3. D genes are given only for firm matches. Size values are once, few and many counts, or a class for expanded clones, and some rows have none.

>-|TRBJ1-5|15|TRBV5-1|-
TGCGCCAGCAGCCTTCTAGGACAGCAGAATCAGCCCCAGCATTTT
CASSLLGQQNQPQHF
>-|TRBJ1-1|16|TRBV5-6|TRBD1
TGTGCCAGCAGCATATTCGAAAGGGGGCAGAACACTGAAGCTTTCTTT
CASSIFERGQNTEAFF
>-|TRBJ1-1|14|TRBV5-1|-
TGCGCCAGCAGCTATGGACAAGGAGAAACTGAAGCTTTCTTT
CASSYGQGETEAFF
>-|TRBJ1-1|13|TRBV5-6|TRBD1
TGTGCCAGCAGCCCCCCGGACAGGGGGCCCGGGGACTTT
CASSPPDRGPGDF
>-|TRBJ2-1|15|TRBV7-2|TRBD2
TGTGCCAGCAGCTCTCAGCGGGGGGGCCACAATGAGCAGTTCTTC
CASSSQRGGHNEQFF
>-|TRBJ1-5|15|TRBV19|-
TGTGCCAGTAGGGGAGGTTTCGGGGCCAATCAGCCCCAGCATTTT
CASRGGFGANQPQHF
>-|TRBJ1-1|15|TRBV18|-
TGTGCCAGCTCACCGCAGGGTGTCATGAACACTGAAGCTTTCTTT
CASSPQGVMNTEAFF
>-|TRBJ2-7|12|TRBV6-7|-
TGTGCCAGCAGTTATACGGGTTACGAGCAGTACTTC
CASSYTGYEQYF
>once|TRBJ1-1|13|TRBV7-9|TRBD1
TGTGCCAGCAGCCCGGGGACAGGGGCTGAAGCTTTCTTT
CASSPGTGAEAFF
>-|TRBJ1-1|13|TRBV2|TRBD1
TGTGCCACCATGACAGGGGCTACTCCTGAAGCTTTCTTT
CATMTGATPEAFF
>-|TRBJ1-3|12|TRBV5-1|-
TGCGCCAGCAGAGCACCTGGAAACACCATATATTTT
CASRAPGNTIYF
>-|TRBJ2-5|15|TRBV5-1|-
TGCGCCAGCAGCCCTCCGATGACAGGTTTGGAGACCCAGTACTTC
CASSPPMTGLETQYF
>-|TRBJ1-2|14|TRBV5-1|-
TGCGCCAGCAGCCCAGGGCGGACGAACTATGGCTACACCTTC
CASSPGRTNYGYTF
>-|TRBJ2-3|18|TRBV11-1|-
TGTGCCAGCAGCTTAGCGCCGGGCGCGGGGAAGGGGACAGATACGCAGTATTTT
CASSLAPGAGKGTDTQYF
>-|TRBJ2-5|16|TRBV11-3|-
TGTGCCAGCAGCTTAGGCTACGGGGGGCACCAAGAGACCCAGTACTTC
CASSLGYGGHQETQYF
>-|TRBJ2-5|11|TRBV28|-
TGTGCCAGCCAGATCCAAGAGACCCAGTACTTC
CASQIQETQYF
>-|TRBJ2-7|16|TRBV7-2|-
TGTGCCAGCAGCTTACCCGGGACATCGGGCTCCTACGAGCAGTACTTC
CASSLPGTSGSYEQYF
>-|TRBJ2-7|14|TRBV11-2|TRBD1
TGTGCCAGCAGCTTCACACAGGGGACCTACGAGCAGTACTTC
CASSFTQGTYEQYF
>-|TRBJ1-1|14|TRBV6-5|TRBD1
TGTGCCAGCAGTTACGTCGGACAGGGCGGATCGGCTTTCTTT
CASSYVGQGGSAFF
>-|TRBJ1-5|14|TRBV27|TRBD1
TGTGCCAGCAGTGAGGGACAGATCAATCAGCCCCAGCATTTT
CASSEGQINQPQHF
>-|TRBJ1-3|12|TRBV6-6|-
TGTACCTCAGGGGACCCTGGAAACACCATATATTTT
CTSGDPGNTIYF
>few|TRBJ1-3|15|TRBV29-1|-
TGCAGCGCCGCTCTGCCTAGACAAGGGGGACACACCATATATTTT
CSAALPRQGGHTIYF
>-|TRBJ1-6|12|TRBV28|-
TGTGCCAGCAGTCAGGTCTCCTCACCCCTCCACTTT
CASSQVSSPLHF
>-|TRBJ2-3|17|TRBV7-9|TRBD1
TGTGCCAGCAGCCTCCCCGGGACAGGGACCAGCACAGATACGCAGTATTTT
CASSLPGTGTSTDTQYF
>few|TRBJ1-1|10|TRBV7-9|-
TGTGCCAGCAGCTTGACTGTAGCTTTCTTT
CASSLTVAFF
>-|TRBJ2-2|12|TRBV5-8|-
TGTGCCAGCAGCTTGGTCGGGGGGGAGCTGTTTTTT
CASSLVGGELFF
>-|TRBJ1-5|15|TRBV6-5|-
TGTGCCAGCAGTTCACTGGGTGCGGAGGGACAGCCCCAGCATTTT
CASSSLGAEGQPQHF
>-|TRBJ1-5|15|TRBV2|TRBD1
TGTGCCAGCAGTGGGCAGGGGGCAGTGGATCAGCCCCAGCATTTT
CASSGQGAVDQPQHF
>-|TRBJ2-2|16|TRBV2|TRBD2
TGTGCCAGCACCGCTGCGGGGGGGCCGAACACCGGGGAGCTGTTTTTT
CASTAAGGPNTGELFF
>-|TRBJ1-2|14|TRBV19|TRBD1
TGTGCCAGTGGGTTGACAGGGGGGAGCTATGGCTACACCTTC
CASGLTGGSYGYTF
>-|TRBJ1-6|14|TRBV7-3|-
TGTGCCAGCAGCTTAACACATTATAATTCACCCCTCCACTTT
CASSLTHYNSPLHF
>-|TRBJ2-1|13|TRBV7-2|-
TGTGCCAGCAGTCTCGACAGCCACAATGAGCAGTTCTTC
CASSLDSHNEQFF
>-|TRBJ2-7|17|TRBV4-3|-
TGCGCCAGCAGCCAAGATGCGACAGGACAGAGCTCCTACGAGCAGTACTTC
CASSQDATGQSSYEQYF
>-|TRBJ1-5|13|TRBV10-3|-
TGTGCCATCAGTGTGGACAGAGATCAGCCCCAGCATTTT
CAISVDRDQPQHF
>-|TRBJ1-1|13|TRBV19|-
TGTGCCAGTAGCAGGGATGGAGCCGTGGGCGCTTTCTTT
CASSRDGAVGAFF
>-|TRBJ2-7|14|TRBV6-6|-
TGTGCCAGCAGCCCCCTTCTAGCGACCTACGAGCAGTACTTC
CASSPLLATYEQYF
>few|TRBJ1-1|13|TRBV19|TRBD1
TGTGCCAGTAGTGTTAACAGGGGGACTGAAGCTTTCTTT
CASSVNRGTEAFF
>-|TRBJ2-3|15|TRBV9|-
TGTGCCAGCAGCGTAGGGGCGGGGGCCACAGATACGCAGTATTTT
CASSVGAGATDTQYF
>-|TRBJ1-2|14|TRBV13|TRBD1
TGTGCCAGCAGCCGAGACAGGGGGTTCTATGGCTACACCTTC
CASSRDRGFYGYTF
>-|TRBJ2-6|16|TRBV15|TRBD1
TGTGCCACCAGCAGGGACAGGGGGTCTGGGGCCAACGTCCTGACTTTC
CATSRDRGSGANVLTF
>-|TRBJ1-4|11|TRBV20-1|-
TGCAGTTTCGTCAACAGGTTTCAACTGTTTTTT
CSFVNRFQLFF
>-|TRBJ2-5|15|TRBV2|TRBD2
TGTGCCAGCAGTGACGGACTAGCGGGGGGGGAGACCCAGTACTTC
CASSDGLAGGETQYF
>-|TRBJ1-1|14|TRBV19|-
TGTGCCAGTAGTATAATTGACAGAGACACTGAAGCTTTCTTT
CASSIIDRDTEAFF
>-|TRBJ1-6|15|TRBV5-1|-
TGCGCCAGCAGCATCCAGGGTACGGAAAATTCACCCCTCCACTTT
CASSIQGTENSPLHF
>-|TRBJ2-5|15|TRBV4-1|-
TGCGCCAGCAGCCAAGGGACAGCGGGGAGAGAGACCCAGTACTTC
CASSQGTAGRETQYF
>-|TRBJ2-5|15|TRBV5-1|-
TGCGCCAGCAGGGATTTCGGACCGCGGGGCGAGACCCAGTACTTC
CASRDFGPRGETQYF
>-|TRBJ1-4|16|TRBV6-4|TRBD1
TGTGCCAGCAGTGACCGGACAGGGGATCGGGATGAAAAACTGTTTTTT
CASSDRTGDRDEKLFF
>-|TRBJ2-1|14|TRBV4-1|-
TGCGCCAGCAGCCACCCCGGACAGTCTATGAGGCAGTTCTTC
CASSHPGQSMRQFF
>-|TRBJ1-1|14|TRBV9|-
TGTGCCAGCAGCGTCAGGGCCTGGGACACTGAAGCTTTCTTT
CASSVRAWDTEAFF
>few|TRBJ2-5|12|TRBV5-5|-
TGTGCCAGCAGCTTCAGCGCGGAGACCCAGTACTTC
CASSFSAETQYF
>-|TRBJ2-7|15|TRBV9|TRBD1
TGTGCCAGCAGCTTTGCCGGGACAGATTTCTACGAGCAGTACTTC
CASSFAGTDFYEQYF
>-|TRBJ1-2|17|TRBV30|-
TGTGCCTGGAAGGCCCACAGGAACAACAATCCCCGGCATGGCTACACCTTC
CAWKAHRNNNPRHGYTF
>-|TRBJ1-2|17|TRBV5-1|TRBD1
TGCGCCAGCAGCAGTGGGACAGGGAGGCCTTCGGACTATGGCTACACCTTC
CASSSGTGRPSDYGYTF
>once|TRBJ2-1|15|TRBV5-1|TRBD2
TGCGCCAGCAGCTGGGGGGGACTGCCTTACAATGAGCAGTTCTTC
CASSWGGLPYNEQFF